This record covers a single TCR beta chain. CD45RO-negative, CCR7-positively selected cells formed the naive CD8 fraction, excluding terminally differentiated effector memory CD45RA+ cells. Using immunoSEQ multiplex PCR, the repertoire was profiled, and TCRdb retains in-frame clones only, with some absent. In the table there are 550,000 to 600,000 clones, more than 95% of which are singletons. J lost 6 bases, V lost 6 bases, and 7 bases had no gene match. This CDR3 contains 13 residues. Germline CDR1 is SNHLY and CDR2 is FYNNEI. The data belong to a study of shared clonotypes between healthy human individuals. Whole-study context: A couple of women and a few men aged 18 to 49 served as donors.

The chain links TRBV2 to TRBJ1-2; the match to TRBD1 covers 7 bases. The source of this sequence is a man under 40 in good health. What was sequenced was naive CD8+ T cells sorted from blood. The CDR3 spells CASRGRRGHGYTF. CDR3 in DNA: TGTGCCAGCAGGGGACGGAGGGGGCATGGCTACACCTTC.